The 16 T cell receptor beta chains below all came from one sample that was sequenced in a study of T cells in Graves' hyperthyroidism and ophthalmopathy. Amplified TCR beta CDR3 regions derived from RNA transcripts. With the HTBI primer set, the TCR CDR3 went through a first round of RT-PCR. Using its own MiXCR run on the multiplex PCR reads, TCRdb lists one record per CDR3 protein. Of over 500,000 distinct CDR3 sequences in the sample, roughly 15% were seen once. Sequenced input: blood. These receptors were collected from a woman in her forties with Graves' hyperthyroidism.

This clonotype was recorded at least ten times. The junction departs from the called germline gene at one end, perhaps through a read error. The chain joins TRBV20-1 to TRBJ2-5; D might be TRBD1 or TRBD2, each matching 5 bases. Germline CDR1 DFQATT, CDR2 SNEGSKA (reference sequence). The CDR3 contains 11 residues. The CDR3 loop is CSALGGESQYF. DNA of the CDR3: TGCAGTGCTCTTGGGGGAGAGTCCCAGTACTTC.

This clonotype was detected ten times or more. The rearrangement joins TRBV5-8 to TRBJ2-2; 10 bases map to TRBD1. CDR3 length: 15 amino acids. Losses at the gene ends were 3 bases for V and 3 bases for J; bases not matched to a gene: 2. Germline CDR1 SGHTS, CDR2 YDEGEE. The CDR3 region has the DNA TGTGCCAGCAGCTCGACAGGGGGCGACACCGGGGAGCTGTTTTTT. This translates into CASSSTGGDTGELFF.

As concerns this clonotype: One base away lies a much larger clone, so this may be a sequencing read error. The chain recombines TRBV27 with TRBJ2-5; a weak D match, TRBD1 (6 bases). Per the germline V gene, CDR1 is MNHEY and CDR2 is SMNVEV (reference sequence). The CDR3 has 16 residues. Written as DNA, the CDR3 is TGTGCCAGCAAGTCAAGACTAATAGGGGGAGAAGAGACCCGGTACTTC. Its translation: CASKSRLIGGEETRYF.

With respect to this clonotype: The conserved phenylalanine or tryptophan is not found at the CDR3 terminus, so this likely reflects a read error. The V and J genes are TRBV5-6 and TRBJ1-5; 10 bases line up with TRBD1. From germline, CDR1 is SGHDT and CDR2 YYEEEE. Trimming at V came to 5 bases and at J to 7 bases, leaving 9 bases not matched to a gene. The CDR3 extends over 15 amino acids. This CDR3 is CASSAGTGAGQPQHL. CDR3 DNA: TGTGCCAGCAGTGCCGGGACAGGGGCGGGCCAGCCCCAGCATCTT.

This clonotype was picked up a small number of times. The chain links TRBV5-1 to TRBJ2-5; 7 nucleotides agree with TRBD2. Germline trimming cut 4 bases from V and 5 bases from J; bases unmatched to any gene: 8. The CDR3 is made up of 14 amino acids. Per germline, CDR1 SGHRS and CDR2 YFSETQ. In DNA, the CDR3 is TGCGCCAGCAGCGACGCGGGAGTATCCGAGACCCAGTACTTC. It yields the protein CASSDAGVSETQYF.

This clonotype was seen a few times. The genes are TRBV30 and TRBJ1-2; TRBD1 matches at 9 bases. The V and J ends lost 3 bases and 3 bases, in that order; junction bases with no gene match: 23. The CDR3 loop spans 20 amino acids. The V gene's germline CDR1 is GTSNPN and CDR2 SVGIG (reference sequence). The DNA of the CDR3 is TGTGCCTGGAGCAGATCGGTTACCGGGACAGGGCTTCCCCGCGACTATGGCTACACCTTC. Protein product: CAWSRSVTGTGLPRDYGYTF.

This clonotype was detected ten times or more. This chain uses TRBV27 with TRBJ2-2; D remains unclear. This CDR3 spans 12 amino acids. Germline loops: CDR1 MNHEY, CDR2 SMNVEV (reference sequence). With 1 base removed from V and 7 bases from J, the gap between germline ends came to 4 bases. DNA for the CDR3: TGTGCCAGCAGTTTATTCGGCGGGGAGCTGTTTTTT. Translating it yields CASSLFGGELFF.

The sample holds many counts of this clonotype. The V gene is TRBV28, the J gene TRBJ2-5, with 8 positions matching TRBD1. Unmatched junction bases numbered 16, after V lost 5 bases and J lost 5 bases. Germline loops: CDR1 MDHEN, CDR2 SYDVKM. CDR3 length equals 17 residues. CDR3 amino acids: CASSLPTVNRGVETQYF. The CDR3 DNA follows: TGTGCCAGCAGTCTCCCCACCGTCAACAGGGGGGTGGAGACCCAGTACTTC.

This clonotype was seen at least ten times. The V and J genes are TRBV5-1 and TRBJ1-4; D is possibly TRBD1 (6 bases). The germline V and J ends were trimmed by 0 bases and 0 bases, with 15 bases remaining between them. Germline values: CDR1 SGHRS, CDR2 YFSETQ. CDR3 length: 18 residues. The CDR3 is CASSLVSGGDTTNEKLFF. DNA for the CDR3: TGCGCCAGCAGCTTGGTATCCGGGGGCGACACAACTAATGAAAAACTGTTTTTT. Complete variable domain (other parts from reference TRBV5-1 and TRBJ1-4): KAGVTQTPRYLIKTRGQQVTLSCSPISGHRSVSWYQQTPGQGLQFLFEYFSETQRNKGNFPGRFSGRQFSNSRSEMNVSTLELGDSALYLCASSLVSGGDTTNEKLFFGSGTQLSVL.

This clonotype was counted many times. The chain recombines TRBV7-9 with TRBJ2-5; D remains unclear. The CDR3 sequence is 11 residues long. The ends were cut back, 5 bases at V and 4 bases at J, with 5 bases in the middle. CDR1 and CDR2 from the germline V gene are SEHNR and FQNEAQ (reference sequence). Here the CDR3 reads CASSRTETQYF. Here the CDR3 DNA reads TGTGCCAGCAGCCGGACAGAGACCCAGTACTTC. Drawing the rest from reference TRBV7-9 and TRBJ2-5, the complete variable domain is DTGVSQNPRHKITKRGQNVTFRCDPISEHNRLYWYRQTLGQGPEFLTYFQNEAQLEKSRLLSDRFSAERPKGSFSTLEIQRTEQGDSAMYLCASSRTETQYFGPGTRLLVL.

This sequence joins TRBV29-1 and TRBJ2-3; 12 nucleotides match TRBD1. Germline V gene data show CDR1 as SQVTM and CDR2 as ANQGSEA. V was clipped by 7 bases and J by 4 bases; unmatched bases: 6. This CDR3 region has 14 residues. The chain's CDR3 is CSGGTGGRADTQYF. As DNA, the CDR3 is TGCAGCGGGGGGACAGGGGGCCGAGCAGATACGCAGTATTTT.

The chain links TRBV7-6 to TRBJ2-1; TRBD2 matches 14 bases. The V gene end was trimmed by 0 bases and the J gene end by 9 bases; junction bases not matched to a gene: 7. Germline-derived CDR1 and CDR2 are SGHVS and FNYEAQ. The CDR3 covers 17 residues. CDR3 in amino acids: CASSLAGTSGSQGEQFF. In DNA form, the CDR3 reads TGTGCCAGCAGCTTAGCGGGGACTAGCGGGAGTCAGGGTGAGCAGTTCTTC. The full variable domain, completed using reference TRBV7-6 and TRBJ2-1, is GAGVSQSPRYKVTKRGQDVALRCDPISGHVSLYWYRQALGQGPEFLTYFNYEAQQDKSGLPNDRFSAERPEGSISTLTIQRTEQRDSAMYRCASSLAGTSGSQGEQFFGPGTRLTVL.

This clonotype was detected ten times or more. The chain combines TRBV12-3 or TRBV12-4 with TRBJ2-5, with D possibly called TRBD1 or TRBD2 (6 bases each). The CDR3 consists of 16 residues. The V gene lost 6 bases and the J gene lost 7 bases, with 24 bases spanning the gap. The CDR3 loop is CASRAAGHLSRGTQYF. CDR3 nucleotides: TGTGCCAGCAGAGCCGCGGGACACCTCTCTCGGGGGACCCAGTACTTC.

The chain links TRBV5-5 to TRBJ1-2, with 8 bases identical to TRBD1. Germline V lookup: CDR1 SGHKS, CDR2 YYEKEE (reference sequence). V trimming: 4 bases; J trimming: 3 bases; junction bases outside the gene matches: 5. There are 14 residues in the CDR3. This CDR3 reads CASSTEGQDYGYTF. CDR3 sequence (DNA): TGTGCCAGCAGCACAGAGGGACAGGACTATGGCTACACCTTC.

There are many counts of this clonotype. The genes are TRBV20-1 and TRBJ2-5; 11 bases agree with TRBD1. J was trimmed by 1 base and V by 5 bases; bases with no gene match: 6. Germline V gene sequence: CDR1 DFQATT, CDR2 SNEGSKA (reference sequence). CDR3 length: 15 amino acids. The CDR3 nucleotides read TGCAGTGCTCGGGGGGACAGGGGGTCCCAAGAGACCCAGTACTTC. This codes for CSARGDRGSQETQYF.

This chain joins TRBV28 and TRBJ2-1; 8 bases match TRBD2. CDR3 length: 16 amino acids. The V gene end was trimmed by 5 bases and the J gene end by 3 bases; junction bases not matched to a gene: 9. The germline CDR1 and CDR2 sequences are MDHEN and SYDVKM. In DNA, the CDR3 is TGTGCCAGCAGTCCCGGGGGGGGAGGGCTCTACAATGAGCAGTTCTTC. Encoded protein: CASSPGGGGLYNEQFF.